Described below is a single T cell receptor (beta chain) sequence and its context. The data are from a study of shared clonotypes between healthy human individuals. The method was immunoSEQ multiplex PCR; TCRdb's version includes in-frame clones alone and lacks a portion of them. The sample lists approximately 340,000 clones, less than 75% occurring once. What was sequenced was memory CD4+ T cells sorted from blood. Noted subset: CD45RA-negative fraction. The receptor was derived from a man aged 25 to 40 in good health.

The DNA of the CDR3 is TGTGCCAGCGTTTATGTGGGGGGCGGGGACTACGAGCAGTACTTC. Its protein product is CASVYVGGGDYEQYF. The V and J genes are TRBV6-6 and TRBJ2-7; D possibly matches TRBD1 or TRBD2 (6 bases each). This CDR3 spans 15 amino acids. Germline assignment: CDR1 MNHNY and CDR2 SVGAGI (reference sequence). The V end lost 8 bases, the J end lost 3 bases, and 20 bases lay between the germline ends.